The clone carrying this T cell receptor beta chain was seen once. J gave up 1 base and V 2 bases, and 13 bases lay outside the gene matches. The CDR3 is made up of 19 amino acids. Germline loops: CDR1 MNHEY, CDR2 SVGEGT. The data derive from a study of Graves' ophthalmopathy and Graves' hyperthyroidism. RNA served as the template for amplifying TCR beta CDR3 regions. HTBI-primed RT-PCR formed the first round, and a multiplex PCR formed the second. TCRdb ran MiXCR on the multiplex PCR reads and lists one entry per CDR3 protein. The table records hundreds of thousands of distinct CDR3 sequences, 20% to 25% of them present only once.

The source is a woman in her fifties or sixties with Graves' ophthalmopathy. Sequencing used peripheral blood. This chain links TRBV6-2 or TRBV6-3 with TRBJ1-5; the match to TRBD1 covers 8 bases. The CDR3: CASSYRLRTGLTSNQPQHF. The CDR3 coding sequence is TGTGCCAGCAGTTACCGACTCAGGACAGGGTTGACCAGCAATCAGCCCCAGCATTTT.